The rows below give T cell receptor beta chains drawn from one sample of a study. TCRdb recomputed calls from the 5' RACE reads with MiXCR, one row per CDR3 protein. The data show approximately 60,000 distinct CDR3 sequences, 26% seen once. Sequenced: tumor-infiltrating Tregs sorted from the breast tumor. The receptors stem from a female donor with breast cancer. CDR3s include the opening cysteine and the closing phenylalanine or tryptophan. The D gene is left open where the match is weak. Size is omitted from some rows. Given values are once, few, many or a class for expanded clones.

D gene: TRBD2; clone size: many; J gene: TRBJ2-2; V gene: TRBV7-3; CDR3 protein: CASSENPSGGRTGELFF; CDR3 DNA: TGTGCCAGCAGCGAAAACCCTAGCGGGGGGCGCACCGGGGAGCTGTTTTTT
D gene: TRBD1; clone size: medium-sized; J gene: TRBJ2-3; V gene: TRBV6-6; CDR3 protein: CASSYQGQVVDTQYF; CDR3 DNA: TGTGCCAGCAGTTACCAGGGACAGGTGGTGGATACGCAGTATTTT
D gene: TRBD2; clone size: many; J gene: TRBJ2-3; V gene: TRBV5-1; CDR3 protein: CASSRDGRAGDTQYF; CDR3 DNA: TGCGCCAGCAGCCGGGACGGGAGGGCCGGAGATACGCAGTATTTT
D gene: TRBD2; clone size: -; J gene: TRBJ2-7; V gene: TRBV2; CDR3 protein: CASRDYSYEQYF; CDR3 DNA: TGTGCCAGCCGGGACTATTCCTACGAGCAGTACTTC
D gene: -; clone size: -; J gene: TRBJ2-6; V gene: TRBV28; CDR3 protein: CASIRASPGANVLTF; CDR3 DNA: TGTGCCAGCATCCGGGCCAGCCCGGGGGCCAACGTCCTGACTTTC
D gene: -; clone size: -; J gene: TRBJ1-4; V gene: TRBV5-1; CDR3 protein: CASSRPRSDPTNEKLFF; CDR3 DNA: TGCGCCAGCAGCCGGCCCCGATCGGACCCTACTAATGAAAAACTGTTTTTT
D gene: TRBD2; clone size: many; J gene: TRBJ2-7; V gene: TRBV4-1; CDR3 protein: CASSHQTSGRYEQYF; CDR3 DNA: TGCGCCAGCAGCCACCAGACTAGCGGGAGATACGAGCAGTACTTC
D gene: -; clone size: many; J gene: TRBJ1-2; V gene: TRBV7-2; CDR3 protein: CASSFGDRHGYTF; CDR3 DNA: TGTGCCAGCAGCTTCGGCGACAGGCATGGCTACACCTTC
D gene: -; clone size: many; J gene: TRBJ2-1; V gene: TRBV20-1; CDR3 protein: CSARDMVGGHYEQFF; CDR3 DNA: TGCAGTGCTAGAGATATGGTGGGGGGGCATTATGAGCAGTTCTTC
D gene: -; clone size: -; J gene: TRBJ1-3; V gene: TRBV20-1; CDR3 protein: CSARRDSGNTIYF; CDR3 DNA: TGCAGTGCTAGAAGGGACTCTGGAAACACCATATATTTT
D gene: -; clone size: few; J gene: TRBJ1-3; V gene: TRBV7-2; CDR3 protein: CASGKRGAGNTIYF; CDR3 DNA: TGTGCCAGCGGGAAAAGGGGGGCAGGAAACACCATATATTTT
D gene: -; clone size: few; J gene: TRBJ1-5; V gene: TRBV20-1; CDR3 protein: CSAYNSNQPQHF; CDR3 DNA: TGCAGTGCCTATAACAGCAATCAGCCCCAGCATTTT
D gene: -; clone size: many; J gene: TRBJ2-7; V gene: TRBV20-1; CDR3 protein: CSARSAGHSYEQYF; CDR3 DNA: TGCAGTGCTAGGAGCGCGGGCCACAGCTACGAGCAGTACTTC
D gene: TRBD1; clone size: few; J gene: TRBJ1-1; V gene: TRBV12-3/TRBV12-4; CDR3 protein: CASSLYRGSGAFF; CDR3 DNA: TGTGCCAGCAGTCTTTACAGGGGGTCGGGAGCTTTCTTT
D gene: -; clone size: once; J gene: TRBJ1-2; V gene: TRBV7-9; CDR3 protein: CASSLNTAGGYGYTF; CDR3 DNA: TGTGCCAGCAGCTTAAATACAGCAGGAGGGTATGGCTACACCTTC
D gene: -; clone size: -; J gene: TRBJ2-3; V gene: TRBV6-2/TRBV6-3; CDR3 protein: CASRFDRSTDTQYF; CDR3 DNA: TGTGCCAGCAGATTCGACAGGAGCACAGATACGCAGTATTTT
D gene: TRBD1; clone size: -; J gene: TRBJ1-3; V gene: TRBV4-1; CDR3 protein: CASSHIGTGLSGNTIYF; CDR3 DNA: TGCGCCAGCAGCCATATCGGGACAGGCCTCTCTGGAAACACCATATATTTT
D gene: -; clone size: many; J gene: TRBJ1-1; V gene: TRBV7-8; CDR3 protein: CASSLMGVMNTEAFF; CDR3 DNA: TGTGCCAGCAGCCTGATGGGTGTTATGAACACTGAAGCTTTCTTT
D gene: -; clone size: -; J gene: TRBJ2-5; V gene: TRBV7-9; CDR3 protein: CASSKSGGGETQYF; CDR3 DNA: TGTGCCAGCAGCAAAAGCGGAGGAGGAGAGACCCAGTACTTC
D gene: -; clone size: many; J gene: TRBJ2-5; V gene: TRBV10-3; CDR3 protein: CAISESAERAQYF; CDR3 DNA: TGTGCCATCAGTGAGTCAGCAGAGAGGGCCCAGTACTTC
D gene: TRBD2; clone size: few; J gene: TRBJ2-5; V gene: TRBV20-1; CDR3 protein: CSAPGLARGPETQYF; CDR3 DNA: TGCAGTGCTCCAGGACTAGCGAGGGGGCCAGAGACCCAGTACTTC
D gene: -; clone size: -; J gene: TRBJ2-5; V gene: TRBV7-3; CDR3 protein: CACSLNRMETQYF; CDR3 DNA: TGTGCCTGCAGCTTAAACAGGATGGAGACCCAGTACTTC
D gene: -; clone size: few; J gene: TRBJ2-3; V gene: TRBV6-1; CDR3 protein: CASSEMADTQYF; CDR3 DNA: TGTGCCAGCAGTGAAATGGCAGATACGCAGTATTTT
D gene: -; clone size: once; J gene: TRBJ2-1; V gene: TRBV4-2; CDR3 protein: CTSSQDGGYNEQFF; CDR3 DNA: TGTACCAGCAGCCAAGATGGGGGTTACAATGAGCAGTTCTTC
D gene: TRBD2; clone size: few; J gene: TRBJ2-5; V gene: TRBV7-9; CDR3 protein: CASSLEASGQETQYF; CDR3 DNA: TGTGCCAGCAGCTTAGAGGCTAGCGGGCAAGAGACCCAGTACTTC
D gene: TRBD1; clone size: many; J gene: TRBJ1-6; V gene: TRBV20-1; CDR3 protein: CSARRGQGAQNSPLHF; CDR3 DNA: TGCAGTGCTAGACGAGGACAGGGGGCGCAAAATTCACCCCTCCACTTT
D gene: TRBD2; clone size: -; J gene: TRBJ2-5; V gene: TRBV25-1; CDR3 protein: CASSDFLAGETQYF; CDR3 DNA: TGTGCCAGCAGTGACTTCCTAGCGGGAGAGACCCAGTACTTC
D gene: TRBD1; clone size: few; J gene: TRBJ1-4; V gene: TRBV7-9; CDR3 protein: CASSTRTGGNEKLFF; CDR3 DNA: TGTGCCAGCAGCACCCGGACAGGGGGAAATGAAAAACTGTTTTTT
D gene: TRBD1; clone size: few; J gene: TRBJ2-5; V gene: TRBV20-1; CDR3 protein: CSVRKTGQGGETQYF; CDR3 DNA: TGCAGTGTACGAAAAACGGGACAGGGAGGAGAGACCCAGTACTTC
D gene: TRBD1; clone size: few; J gene: TRBJ2-7; V gene: TRBV6-5; CDR3 protein: CASSPPGILGTGQYF; CDR3 DNA: TGTGCCAGCAGTCCGCCAGGGATTTTGGGGACAGGGCAGTACTTC
D gene: TRBD2; clone size: -; J gene: TRBJ2-5; V gene: TRBV9; CDR3 protein: CASSVATGLGGETQYF; CDR3 DNA: TGTGCCAGCAGCGTAGCTACGGGACTAGGTGGAGAGACCCAGTACTTC
D gene: -; clone size: few; J gene: TRBJ2-6; V gene: TRBV28; CDR3 protein: CASGRSSGANVLTF; CDR3 DNA: TGTGCCAGCGGGCGGAGCTCTGGGGCCAACGTCCTGACTTTC
D gene: -; clone size: many; J gene: TRBJ1-6; V gene: TRBV5-1; CDR3 protein: CASSLEQAGHSPLHF; CDR3 DNA: TGCGCCAGCAGCTTGGAACAGGCCGGACATTCACCCCTCCACTTT